This T cell receptor beta chain comes out of a study of T cells in Graves' hyperthyroidism and ophthalmopathy. General study findings and limits: Ophthalmopathy onset followed model prediction by a median approximately six months. Researchers found most expanded thyroid clonotypes above 0.001 in blood as well.

Among ophthalmopathy patients, the Clinical Activity Score reached at least 3, the NOSPECS grade reached at least 4, and duration remained under 3 months. This sample holds PBMCs from about 9.3 ml fresh peripheral blood. This clonotype was observed a handful of times. Its antigen is as yet unknown. Germline V gene sequence: CDR1 SGHAT, CDR2 FQNNGV. The length of the CDR3 is 13 residues. The V end lost 0 bases, the J end lost 14 bases, and 14 bases lay between the germline ends. Amplification yielded TCR beta CDR3 regions, with RNA transcripts as the source. The HTBI primer set served for first-round RT-PCR of the TCR CDR3. TCRdb reprocessed the multiplex PCR reads with MiXCR, giving one entry per CDR3 protein. The data show roughly 500,000 distinct CDR3 sequences, about 20% seen once.

This receptor was obtained from a woman aged 70 to 79 with Graves' ophthalmopathy. The chain carries TRBV11-2 and TRBJ2-4; tentative D call: TRBD1 (6 bases). Sequences were obtained from blood. This CDR3 is CASSLESQGREYF. The CDR3 DNA is TGTGCCAGCAGCTTAGAGAGCCAGGGGCGGGAGTACTTC. The whole variable domain, filled in from reference TRBV11-2 and TRBJ2-4, reads EAGVAQSPRYKIIEKRQSVAFWCNPISGHATLYWYQQILGQGPKLLIQFQNNGVVDDSQLPKDRFSAERLKGVDSTLKIQPAKLEDSAVYLCASSLESQGREYFGAGTRLSVL.